The T cell receptor beta chain under discussion was sequenced for a study of blood T cell repertoires in COVID-19. The overall study: The United States, Italy and Spain provided the acute and convalescent COVID-19 samples. PBMCs, B-cell-depleted T cells, or T cells provided the cDNA or gDNA that made up the material.

Methods used by the authors: Estimates of nucleated cell counts were drawn from the amplification of reference gene primers. Repertoires were generated with immunoSEQ multiplex PCR, while TCRdb's copy carries only in-frame clones and drops some. D and trimming come from the DNA, and the V and J calls and clone size come from that table. The sample lists some 90,000 clones; 86% were seen once. The germline gives CDR1 LGHNA, CDR2 YNFKEQ. V gave up 4 bases and J gave up 3 bases; unmatched junction bases: 5. CDR3 length: 16 residues. Sequenced sample: peripheral blood. The V call is TRBV4-2, the J call TRBJ2-3, with 12 bases lining up with TRBD2. The receptor was derived from a woman of 80 years or more with acute or convalescent COVID-19. CDR3 sequence (DNA): TGTGCCAGCAGCCGAGGACTAGCGGGACGGACAGATACGCAGTATTTT. Amino acids: CASSRGLAGRTDTQYF.